The next 30 T cell receptor beta chains were all read from a single sample in a study of T cells after yellow fever vaccination. TCRdb redid the calling of the 5' RACE reads with MiXCR, one entry per CDR3 protein. The table lists 300,000 to 400,000 distinct CDR3 sequences, around a tenth of them singletons. Here the sequenced sample was CD4+ T cells sorted from PBMCs, taken 45 days after the yellow fever booster vaccination. These receptors all stem from a man between 18 and 35 years old who received the YFV17D yellow fever vaccine.

This clonotype showed up just a few times. CDR3 bases: TGTGCCAGCAGCTTGGGACAGATGGGGAACATTCAGTACTTC. Translated: CASSLGQMGNIQYF. V gene TRBV5-4 combines with J gene TRBJ2-4; tentatively, D is TRBD1 (5 bases). V was clipped by 0 bases and J by 7 bases, with 11 bases between them. This CDR3 region has 14 residues. The germline CDR1 and CDR2 sequences are SGHNT and YYREEE (reference sequence).

This clonotype was detected only a few times. The chain links TRBV29-1 to TRBJ2-5; D remains ambiguous. V was clipped by 3 bases and J by 2 bases, with 10 bases between them. CDR1 is SQVTM and CDR2 is ANQGSEA in the germline V gene. The CDR3 extends over 13 amino acids. CDR3 DNA sequence: TGCAGCGTTGAGAACGGCAGTCAAGAGACCCAGTACTTC. Amino acid sequence: CSVENGSQETQYF.

This chain links TRBV2 with TRBJ2-1, with a weak D call TRBD2 (5 bases). V dropped 2 bases and J dropped 9 bases, with 11 bases sitting between them. This CDR3 spans 13 amino acids. The germline V gene has CDR1 SNHLY and CDR2 FYNNEI. The CDR3, as DNA: TGTGCCAGCAGTGAAAGAAGAGGGCTTGAGCAGTTCTTC. It is translated as CASSERRGLEQFF.

V gene TRBV19 combines with J gene TRBJ2-7, with 8 bases aligning to TRBD2. The germline V gene has CDR1 LNHDA and CDR2 SQIVND (reference sequence). The trim removed 4 bases at V and 5 bases at J, leaving 7 bases unmatched. The CDR3 consists of 14 residues. The CDR3 region has the DNA TGTGCCAGTAGTACCCAGCGGGGGTTAAACGAGCAGTACTTC. As protein: CASSTQRGLNEQYF.

The CDR3 DNA is TGTGCCAGCAGTCGAGGCCCAGATACGCAGTATTTT. This sequence encodes CASSRGPDTQYF. This chain uses TRBV2 with TRBJ2-3; D is undetermined. V lost 5 bases, J lost 4 bases, and 7 bases lay in between. Germline CDR1 and CDR2: SNHLY and FYNNEI. The CDR3 is 12 amino acids.

In its sample, this clonotype was seen many times. This rearrangement joins TRBV27 to TRBJ1-4, with D perhaps matching TRBD1 (5 bases). The CDR3 has 13 amino acids. The germline CDR1 and CDR2 sequences are MNHEY and SMNVEV (reference sequence). V lost 4 bases, J lost 7 bases, and 10 bases lay in between. The CDR3, as DNA: TGTGCCAGCAGTTCCTACAGGAGTGAAAAACTGTTTTTT. Its translation is CASSSYRSEKLFF.

This clonotype has just a few counts. The V call is TRBV7-2, the J call TRBJ1-3; no clear D. V was pared by 1 base and J by 0 bases, with 13 bases between. CDR1 and CDR2 from the germline V gene are SGHTA and FQGNSA. The CDR3 has 17 amino acids. This chain's CDR3 is CASSLVLGAYSGNTIYF. The DNA of the CDR3 is TGTGCCAGCAGCTTAGTCCTCGGTGCTTACTCTGGAAACACCATATATTTT.

This clonotype was counted only a few times. The chain is built from TRBV6-2 or TRBV6-3 and TRBJ2-2; D may be TRBD1 or TRBD2 (6 bases each). Deletions cut 8 bases from V and 4 bases from J, with 17 bases between. The germline CDR1 and CDR2 sequences are MNHEY and SVGEGT. This CDR3 comprises 15 residues. CDR3 DNA sequence: TGTGCCAGCCGGGACCAGGGGACTCCCACCGGGGAGCTGTTTTTT. This codes for CASRDQGTPTGELFF.

This clonotype occurred a few times. The V and J genes are TRBV6-2 or TRBV6-3 and TRBJ2-5; TRBD2 is a possible D gene (5 bases). Per the germline V gene, CDR1 is MNHEY and CDR2 is SVGEGT. Trimming stripped 10 bases from V and 1 base from J, with 13 bases between. This CDR3 has 13 residues. The CDR3 sequence is CATSDYAQETQYF. CDR3 DNA: TGTGCCACCTCAGACTACGCCCAAGAGACCCAGTACTTC.

The chain carries TRBV6-6 and TRBJ1-4; D gene ambiguous. Germline CDR1 is MNHNY and CDR2 is SVGAGI (reference sequence). V was trimmed by 0 bases and J by 8 bases, leaving 16 bases between them. The CDR3 loop spans 16 amino acids. CDR3 bases: TGTGCCAGCAGTTACTCTGGAGGGAGGTTCGGGGAAAAACTGTTTTTT. The encoded protein is CASSYSGGRFGEKLFF.

There are a few counts of this clonotype. The chain has TRBV6-2 or TRBV6-3 and TRBJ2-2; possibly TRBD2 for D (6 bases). The length of the CDR3 is 20 residues. Germline V gene sequence: CDR1 MNHEY, CDR2 SVGEGT. Trimming shortened V by 5 bases and J by 7 bases, and 32 bases separated the two germline ends. Written as DNA, the CDR3 is TGTGCCAGCAGTGAACGGACTAAACAACTCCAACGGATGTTCATCGGGGAGCTGTTTTTT. Protein: CASSERTKQLQRMFIGELFF.

This clonotype turned up a few times. The chain has TRBV6-2 or TRBV6-3 and TRBJ2-4, with 12 nucleotides matching TRBD1. Germline CDR1 MNHEY, CDR2 SVGEGT. This CDR3 contains 17 residues. The V segment lost 6 bases and the J segment 7 bases; nucleotides outside the gene matches: 13. CDR3 residues: CASRSITRDRGQNIQYF. CDR3 in DNA: TGTGCCAGCAGGAGTATTACACGGGACAGGGGGCAGAACATTCAGTACTTC.

This clonotype was found a few times. This chain links TRBV27 with TRBJ2-5, with TRBD1 matching 12 bases. The CDR3 runs to 16 residues. Germline values: CDR1 MNHEY, CDR2 SMNVEV (reference sequence). The J segment lost 5 bases and the V segment lost 3 bases, leaving 7 bases of the junction unmatched. The CDR3 sequence: CASSFLGQGAIETQYF. Here the CDR3 DNA reads TGTGCCAGCAGTTTCCTGGGACAGGGGGCTATCGAGACCCAGTACTTC.

The chain recombines TRBV20-1 with TRBJ2-4, with D perhaps assigned TRBD1 or TRBD2 (5 bases each). Germline CDR1 is DFQATT and CDR2 is SNEGSKA (reference sequence). This CDR3 has 12 amino acids. V gave up 2 bases and J gave up 8 bases, with 10 bases separating them. This CDR3 is CSARTVGDIQYF. CDR3 DNA: TGCAGTGCTAGAACGGTGGGGGACATTCAGTACTTC.

This chain links TRBV5-1 with TRBJ2-5, with a possible D match to TRBD2 (6 bases). CDR1 SGHRS and CDR2 YFSETQ come from the germline V gene. V was clipped by 4 bases and J by 5 bases, with 21 bases between them. This CDR3 contains 16 residues. The CDR3 coding sequence is TGCGCCAGCAGCCCGAATGGGGCGGGGCGCGGGGAGACCCAGTACTTC. As protein: CASSPNGAGRGETQYF.

This clonotype has a handful of counts. This chain joins TRBV20-1 and TRBJ2-1, with D perhaps TRBD1 or TRBD2 (5 bases each). V was clipped by 6 bases and J by 3 bases, with 15 bases between them. This CDR3 has 14 residues. The V gene's germline CDR1 is DFQATT and CDR2 SNEGSKA (reference sequence). In DNA, the CDR3 is TGCAGTGCGACCGGGACCCCGAACTACAATGAGCAGTTCTTC. Protein sequence: CSATGTPNYNEQFF.

This clonotype has more than one count but fewer than ten. The chain employs TRBV5-1 and TRBJ1-5; a possible D gene is TRBD1 (5 bases). CDR3 length: 16 amino acids. V gave up 0 bases and J gave up 0 bases, with 10 bases separating them. Germline V gene sequence: CDR1 SGHRS, CDR2 YFSETQ. The CDR3 loop is CASSLVGGDSNQPQHF. CDR3 DNA: TGCGCCAGCAGCTTGGTTGGGGGGGATAGCAATCAGCCCCAGCATTTT.

This clonotype was recorded a few times. The chain has TRBV19 and TRBJ2-4; D tentatively fits TRBD1 or TRBD2 (5 bases each). CDR1 LNHDA and CDR2 SQIVND come from the germline V gene (reference sequence). This CDR3 comprises 13 residues. Trimming left V 5 bases short and J 8 bases short, with 13 bases between. The CDR3 bases are TGTGCCAGTAGTCCATACGGGACGGACATTCAGTACTTC. Its translation: CASSPYGTDIQYF.

This clonotype was recorded a few times. The chain employs TRBV7-3 and TRBJ1-6; possible D gene TRBD1, 6 bases. Trimming cost V 2 bases and J 7 bases, with 12 bases left between them. The CDR3 has 15 residues. Germline V gene sequence: CDR1 SGHTA, CDR2 FQGTGA. The CDR3 loop is CASSLEGHSNSPLHF. The CDR3 DNA follows: TGTGCCAGCAGCTTAGAGGGACATTCCAATTCACCCCTCCACTTT.

This sequence joins TRBV3-1 and TRBJ2-3, with D hard to call. The CDR3 is 15 residues long. Germline values: CDR1 LGHDT, CDR2 YNNKEL (reference sequence). With 4 bases removed from V and 1 base from J, the gap between germline ends came to 12 bases. The CDR3 protein is CASSPAGDRTDTQYF. The CDR3 DNA is TGTGCCAGCAGCCCGGCTGGGGATCGCACAGATACGCAGTATTTT.

This clonotype was seen just once. CDR3 region: CASSGLVRGREGTEAFF. The CDR3 DNA reads as TGTGCCAGCAGCGGGTTGGTAAGGGGGCGCGAGGGCACTGAAGCTTTCTTT. V gene TRBV7-2 combines with J gene TRBJ1-1, with 7 bases matching TRBD1. V shed 5 bases and J 4 bases; nucleotides not matched to a gene: 16. The CDR3 has 17 amino acids. The germline V gene encodes CDR1 SGHTA and CDR2 FQGNSA.

This clonotype was seen a few times. This chain connects TRBV5-5 to TRBJ2-5; 7 nucleotides line up with TRBD1. The CDR3 extends over 14 amino acids. Trimming cost V 0 bases and J 2 bases; bases outside gene matches: 1. Per germline, CDR1 SGHKS and CDR2 YYEKEE (reference sequence). In DNA form, the CDR3 reads TGTGCCAGCAGCTTGGGGGGACAGCAAGAGACCCAGTACTTC. Protein sequence: CASSLGGQQETQYF. Full variable domain (rest looked up from reference TRBV5-5 and TRBJ2-5): DAGVTQSPTHLIKTRGQQVTLRCSPISGHKSVSWYQQVLGQGPQFIFQYYEKEERGRGNFPDRFSARQFPNYSSELNVNALLLGDSALYLCASSLGGQQETQYFGPGTRLLVL.

The rearrangement links TRBV5-1 to TRBJ1-3; the D is unclear. Germline CDR1 is SGHRS and CDR2 is YFSETQ. V lost 4 bases and J lost 4, with 18 bases in between. The CDR3 runs 16 residues. The CDR3 loop reads CASSPAGGGAGNTIYF. The CDR3 DNA follows: TGCGCCAGCAGCCCCGCGGGCGGAGGCGCCGGAAACACCATATATTTT.

CDR3: CASSQDWVAGAYNEQFF. CDR3 coding DNA: TGCGCCAGCAGCCAAGATTGGGTAGCGGGGGCCTACAATGAGCAGTTCTTC. The chain employs TRBV4-3 and TRBJ2-1; 9 nucleotides agree with TRBD2. This CDR3 contains 17 residues. J gave up 2 bases and V 0 bases, and 5 bases lay outside the gene matches. Germline CDR1 LGHNA, CDR2 YSLEER.

This clonotype was counted many times. The rearrangement joins TRBV29-1 to TRBJ2-3; D unresolved. V was cut by 3 bases and J by 4 bases, with 5 bases left in between. The CDR3 spans 11 residues. Germline CDR1 reads SQVTM; CDR2 reads ANQGSEA. CDR3 amino acids: CSVDRSDTQYF. Here the CDR3 DNA reads TGCAGCGTTGACAGGTCAGATACGCAGTATTTT.

The chain joins TRBV7-2 to TRBJ2-3; D is possibly TRBD1 (5 bases). This CDR3 is 14 amino acids long. Trimming took 2 bases from V and 4 from J, leaving 10 bases between them. Germline V lookup: CDR1 SGHTA, CDR2 FQGNSA. The CDR3 nucleotides read TGTGCCAGCAGCTTAAGGACATATCCAGATACGCAGTATTTT. Translating it yields CASSLRTYPDTQYF.

The chain employs TRBV5-1 and TRBJ2-3; possible D gene TRBD1, 5 bases. The CDR3 spans 15 residues. From germline, CDR1 is SGHRS and CDR2 YFSETQ. Trimming removed 5 bases from V and 2 bases from J, with 15 bases in between. CDR3 in amino acids: CASRPLGEITDTQYF. Here the CDR3 DNA reads TGCGCCAGCAGACCGTTAGGGGAAATCACAGATACGCAGTATTTT.

This clonotype came up a few times. The rearrangement joins TRBV29-1 to TRBJ1-1, with 9 bases aligning to TRBD1. This CDR3 has 13 residues. V shed 2 bases and J 6 bases; nucleotides not matched to a gene: 4. Germline-derived CDR1 and CDR2 are SQVTM and ANQGSEA. The CDR3 reads CSVERDRASEAFF. DNA of the CDR3: TGCAGCGTTGAAAGGGACAGGGCCTCTGAAGCTTTCTTT.

This sequence joins TRBV7-2 and TRBJ1-2; possible D gene TRBD1, 6 bases. Deletions cut 3 bases from V and 3 bases from J, with 17 bases between. Germline CDR1 SGHTA, CDR2 FQGNSA. The CDR3 length is 16 residues. Written as DNA, the CDR3 is TGTGCCAGCAGCTTCGGGAAGGGGGGCAAGGACTATGGCTACACCTTC. Its translation: CASSFGKGGKDYGYTF.

The chain has TRBV15 and TRBJ1-4, with 7 bases matching TRBD1. V lost 3 bases, J lost 4 bases, and 5 bases stayed unmatched. Germline V gene sequence: CDR1 LNHNV, CDR2 YYDKDF (reference sequence). This CDR3 spans 15 amino acids. The CDR3 reads CATSRARGDNEKLFF. The CDR3 DNA reads TGTGCCACCAGCAGGGCCAGGGGGGATAATGAAAAACTGTTTTTT.